The TCR beta chain under discussion was sequenced for a study of blood T cell repertoires in COVID-19. V shed 2 bases and J shed 3 bases, with 8 bases lying between them. Germline V gene lookup returns CDR1 SGHRS and CDR2 YFSETQ. This CDR3 region has 14 residues. Authors' methods: The assay estimated nucleated cells by amplifying reference gene primers. Using immunoSEQ multiplex PCR, the repertoire was profiled, and TCRdb retains in-frame clones only, with some absent. For V, J and clone size, that table is used; D and trimming come from the DNA. The profile shows fewer than 90,000 clones, around 80% of them singletons.

The sequence derives from a man in his fifties or sixties with acute or convalescent COVID-19. The J gene is TRBJ2-2, the V gene TRBV5-1; no clear D gene. The sequencing sample was made of peripheral blood. This CDR3 is CASSLVLDTGELFF. The CDR3 DNA is TGCGCCAGCAGCTTAGTTCTAGACACCGGGGAGCTGTTTTTT.